The following is a TCR beta chain sequence with its context. CDR1 is SGHNT, CDR2 YYREEE, per germline (reference sequence). Germline trimming cut 7 bases from V and 5 bases from J; bases unmatched to any gene: 15. CDR3 length equals 16 residues. This sample stems from a study of shared clonotypes between healthy human individuals. Study in general: CD4 naive cells filled three plates per donor, CD4 memory three, CD8 naive two and CD8 memory one.

The repertoire was sequenced with immunoSEQ multiplex PCR; TCRdb's copy has only in-frame clones and lacks some. The repertoire consists of about 640,000 clones, with approximately 75% occurring once and the leading ten covering under 2%. The sample consisted of memory CD4+ T cells sorted from blood. The subset is: CD45RA-negative fraction. The J gene is TRBJ1-1, the V gene TRBV5-4; 9 bases map to TRBD1. The origin of this receptor is a young woman in good health. The CDR3 DNA sequence: TGTGCCAGCGGACTGCCTGGGGACAGGGCCTGGACTGAAGCTTTCTTT. It is translated as CASGLPGDRAWTEAFF.